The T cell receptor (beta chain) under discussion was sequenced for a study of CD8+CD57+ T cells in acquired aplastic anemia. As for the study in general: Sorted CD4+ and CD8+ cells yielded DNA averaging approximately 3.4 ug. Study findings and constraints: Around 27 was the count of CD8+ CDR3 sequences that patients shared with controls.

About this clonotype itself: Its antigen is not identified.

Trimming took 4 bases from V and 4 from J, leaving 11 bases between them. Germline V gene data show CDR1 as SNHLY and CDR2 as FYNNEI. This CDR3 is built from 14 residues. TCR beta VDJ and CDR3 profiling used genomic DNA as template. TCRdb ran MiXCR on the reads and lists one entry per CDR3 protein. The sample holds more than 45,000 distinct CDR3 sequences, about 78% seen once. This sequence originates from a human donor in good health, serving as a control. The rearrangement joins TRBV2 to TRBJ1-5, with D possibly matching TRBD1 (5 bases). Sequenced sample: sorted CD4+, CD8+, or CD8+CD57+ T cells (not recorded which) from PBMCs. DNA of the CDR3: TGTGCCAGCAGTGCGGGGGACGGGAATCAGCCCCAGCATTTT. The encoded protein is CASSAGDGNQPQHF.